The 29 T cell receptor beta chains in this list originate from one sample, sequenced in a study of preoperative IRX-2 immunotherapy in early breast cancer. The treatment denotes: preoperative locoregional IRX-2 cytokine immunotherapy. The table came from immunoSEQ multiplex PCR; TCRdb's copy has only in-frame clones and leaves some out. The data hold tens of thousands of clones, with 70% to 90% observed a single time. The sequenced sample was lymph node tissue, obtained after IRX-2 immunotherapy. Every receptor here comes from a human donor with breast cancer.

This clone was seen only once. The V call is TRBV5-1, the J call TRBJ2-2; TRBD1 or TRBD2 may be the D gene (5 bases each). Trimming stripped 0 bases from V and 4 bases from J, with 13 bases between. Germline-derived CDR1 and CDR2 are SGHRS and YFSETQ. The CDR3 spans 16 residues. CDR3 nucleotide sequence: TGCGCCAGCAGCTTGGCCTTGGGGGAGATCACCGGGGAGCTGTTTTTT. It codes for CASSLALGEITGELFF.

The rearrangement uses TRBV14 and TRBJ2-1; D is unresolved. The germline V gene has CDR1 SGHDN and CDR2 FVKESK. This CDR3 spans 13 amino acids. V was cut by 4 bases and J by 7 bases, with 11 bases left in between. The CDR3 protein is CASSLTLRNEQFF. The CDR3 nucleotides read TGTGCCAGCAGCCTTACGCTCAGGAATGAGCAGTTCTTC.

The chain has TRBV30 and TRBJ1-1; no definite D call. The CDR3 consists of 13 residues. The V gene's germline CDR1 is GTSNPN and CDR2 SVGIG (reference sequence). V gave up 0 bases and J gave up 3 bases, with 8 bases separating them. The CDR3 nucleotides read TGTGCCTGGAGTGTTCTGAAGTACACTGAAGCTTTCTTT. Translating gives CAWSVLKYTEAFF.

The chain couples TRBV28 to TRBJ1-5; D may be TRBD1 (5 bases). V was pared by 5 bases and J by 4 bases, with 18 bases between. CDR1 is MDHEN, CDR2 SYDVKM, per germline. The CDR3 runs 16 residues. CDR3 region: CASSGRTGGNNQPQHF. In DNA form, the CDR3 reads TGTGCCAGCAGTGGGCGAACGGGGGGTAATAATCAGCCCCAGCATTTT.

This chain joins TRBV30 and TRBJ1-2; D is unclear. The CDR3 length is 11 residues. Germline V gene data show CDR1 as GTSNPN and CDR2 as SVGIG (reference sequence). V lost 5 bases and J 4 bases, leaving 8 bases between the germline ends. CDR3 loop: CAWGLGYGYTF. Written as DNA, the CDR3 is TGTGCCTGGGGACTGGGCTATGGCTACACCTTC.

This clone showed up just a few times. CDR3 coding DNA: TGTGCCATCGGGACAGGGACCAAACAGCCCCAGCATTTT. Translated: CAIGTGTKQPQHF. The chain combines TRBV30 with TRBJ1-5, with 9 bases that match TRBD1. The CDR3 length is 13 residues. Per the germline V gene, CDR1 is GTSNPN and CDR2 is SVGIG (reference sequence). The ends lost 8 bases at V and 7 bases at J; junction bases unmatched: 9.

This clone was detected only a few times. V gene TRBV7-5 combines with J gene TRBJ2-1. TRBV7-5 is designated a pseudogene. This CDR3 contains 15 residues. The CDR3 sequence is CASSPGRSSYNEQFF. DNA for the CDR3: TGTGCCAGCAGCCCAGGCAGGAGCTCCTACAATGAGCAGTTCTTC.

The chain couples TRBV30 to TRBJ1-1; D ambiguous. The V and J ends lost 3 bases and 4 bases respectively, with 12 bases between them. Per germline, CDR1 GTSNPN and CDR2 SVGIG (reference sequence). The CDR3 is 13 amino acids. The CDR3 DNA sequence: TGTGCCTGGAGCCCTAGAACGTTCACTGAAGCTTTCTTT. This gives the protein CAWSPRTFTEAFF. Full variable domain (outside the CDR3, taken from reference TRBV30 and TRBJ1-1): SQTIHQWPATLVQPVGSPLSLECTVEGTSNPNLYWYRQAAGRGLQLLFYSVGIGQISSEVPQNLSASRPQDRQFILSSKKLLLSDSGFYLCAWSPRTFTEAFFGQGTRLTVV.

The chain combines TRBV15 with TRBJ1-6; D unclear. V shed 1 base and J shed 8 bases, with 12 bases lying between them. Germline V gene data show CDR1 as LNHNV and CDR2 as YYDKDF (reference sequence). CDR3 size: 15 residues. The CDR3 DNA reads TGTGCCACCAGCAGAGGATCGGTTGAAGATTCACCCCTCCACTTT. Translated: CATSRGSVEDSPLHF.

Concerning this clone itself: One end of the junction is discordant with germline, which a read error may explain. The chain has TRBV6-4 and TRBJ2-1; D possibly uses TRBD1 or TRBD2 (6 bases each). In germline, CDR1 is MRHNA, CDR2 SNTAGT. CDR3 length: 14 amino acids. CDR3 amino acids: CAISEWGAQNEQFF. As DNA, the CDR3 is TGTGCCATCAGTGAATGGGGGGCGCAGAATGAGCAGTTCTTC.

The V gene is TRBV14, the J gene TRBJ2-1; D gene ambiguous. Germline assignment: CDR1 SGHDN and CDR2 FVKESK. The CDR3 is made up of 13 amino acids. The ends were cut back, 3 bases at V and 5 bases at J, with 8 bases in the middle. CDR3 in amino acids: CASSQWSNNEQFF. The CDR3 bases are TGTGCCAGCAGCCAGTGGTCCAACAATGAGCAGTTCTTC.

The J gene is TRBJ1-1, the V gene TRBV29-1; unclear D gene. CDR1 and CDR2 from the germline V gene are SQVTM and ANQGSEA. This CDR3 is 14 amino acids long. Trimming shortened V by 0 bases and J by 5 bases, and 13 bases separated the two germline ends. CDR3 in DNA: TGCAGCGTTGAAGATCAGAAGTTGGGAACTGAAGCTTTCTTT. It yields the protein CSVEDQKLGTEAFF.

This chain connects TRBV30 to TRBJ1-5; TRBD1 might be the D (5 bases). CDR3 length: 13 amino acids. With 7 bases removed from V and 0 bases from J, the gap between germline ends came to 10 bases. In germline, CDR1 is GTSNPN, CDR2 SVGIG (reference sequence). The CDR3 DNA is TGTGCCTTCAACAGGTATAGCAATCAGCCCCAGCATTTT. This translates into CAFNRYSNQPQHF.

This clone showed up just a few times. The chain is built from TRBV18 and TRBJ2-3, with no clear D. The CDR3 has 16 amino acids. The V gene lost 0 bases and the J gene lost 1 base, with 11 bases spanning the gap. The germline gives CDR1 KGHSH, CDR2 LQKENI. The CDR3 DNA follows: TGTGCCAGCTCACCACCCCAACGGTCCCGCACAGATACGCAGTATTTT. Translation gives CASSPPQRSRTDTQYF.

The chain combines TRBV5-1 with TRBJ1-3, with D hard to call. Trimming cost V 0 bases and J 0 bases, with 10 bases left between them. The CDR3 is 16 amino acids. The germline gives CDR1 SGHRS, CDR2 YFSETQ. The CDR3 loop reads CASSLGQPNSGNTIYF. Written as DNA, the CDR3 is TGCGCCAGCAGCTTGGGGCAGCCTAACTCTGGAAACACCATATATTTT.

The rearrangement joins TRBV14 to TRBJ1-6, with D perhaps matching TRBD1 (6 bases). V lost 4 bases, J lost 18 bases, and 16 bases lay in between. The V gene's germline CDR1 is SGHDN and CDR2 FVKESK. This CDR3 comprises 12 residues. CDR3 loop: CASSPTVGGPHF. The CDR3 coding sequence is TGTGCCAGCAGCCCCACCGTGGGGGGGCCCCACTTT.

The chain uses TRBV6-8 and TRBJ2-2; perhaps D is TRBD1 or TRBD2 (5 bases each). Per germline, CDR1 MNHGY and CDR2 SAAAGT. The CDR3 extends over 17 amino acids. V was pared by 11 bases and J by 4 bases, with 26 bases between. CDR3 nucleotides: TGTGCCTCTTCGAATCGGGACGGGTCACCGAGCACCGGGGAGCTGTTTTTT. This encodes CASSNRDGSPSTGELFF.

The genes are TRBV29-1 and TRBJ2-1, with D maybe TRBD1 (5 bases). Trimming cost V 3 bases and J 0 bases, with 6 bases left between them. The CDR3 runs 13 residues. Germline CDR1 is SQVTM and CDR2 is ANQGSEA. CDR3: CSVETASYNEQFF. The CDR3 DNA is TGCAGCGTTGAGACAGCCTCCTACAATGAGCAGTTCTTC.

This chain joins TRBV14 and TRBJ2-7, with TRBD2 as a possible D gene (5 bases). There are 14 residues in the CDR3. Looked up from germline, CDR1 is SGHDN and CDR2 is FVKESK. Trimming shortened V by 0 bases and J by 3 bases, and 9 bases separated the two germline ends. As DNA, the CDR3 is TGTGCCAGCAGCCAAGAAGACTACCTCTACGAGCAGTACTTC. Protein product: CASSQEDYLYEQYF.

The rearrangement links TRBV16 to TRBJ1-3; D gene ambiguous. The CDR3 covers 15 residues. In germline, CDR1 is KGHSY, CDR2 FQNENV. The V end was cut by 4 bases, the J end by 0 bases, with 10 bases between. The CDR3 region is CASSRGFSSGNTIYF. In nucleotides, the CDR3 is TGTGCCAGCAGCCGTGGGTTCAGCTCTGGAAACACCATATATTTT.

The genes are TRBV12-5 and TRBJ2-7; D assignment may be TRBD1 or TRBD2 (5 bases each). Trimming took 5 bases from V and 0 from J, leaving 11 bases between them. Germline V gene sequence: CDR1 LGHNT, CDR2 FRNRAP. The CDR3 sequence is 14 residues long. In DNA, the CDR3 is TGTGCTAGTGGTCGGGACGGTAACTCCTACGAGCAGTACTTC. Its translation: CASGRDGNSYEQYF.

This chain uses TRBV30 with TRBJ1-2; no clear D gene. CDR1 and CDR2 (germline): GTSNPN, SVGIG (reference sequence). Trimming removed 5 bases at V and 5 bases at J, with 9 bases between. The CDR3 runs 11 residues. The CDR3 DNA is TGTGCCTGGGAATTGGGGTATGGCTACACCTTC. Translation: CAWELGYGYTF.

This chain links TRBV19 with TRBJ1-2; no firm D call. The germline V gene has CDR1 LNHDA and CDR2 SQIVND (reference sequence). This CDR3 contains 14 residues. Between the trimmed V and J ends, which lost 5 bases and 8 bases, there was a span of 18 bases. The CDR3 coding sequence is TGTGCCAGTAGTTCCGGGCCCCTGGATGGGGGCTACACCTTC. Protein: CASSSGPLDGGYTF.

The CDR3 DNA reads as TGTGCCAGCTCACCAGGGGGCAGAGTAAACTATGGCTACACCTTC. It is translated as CASSPGGRVNYGYTF. This chain joins TRBV18 and TRBJ1-2, with D maybe TRBD1 (6 bases). Germline CDR1 is KGHSH and CDR2 is LQKENI. With 2 bases removed from V and 2 bases from J, the gap between germline ends came to 12 bases. The CDR3 has 15 amino acids.

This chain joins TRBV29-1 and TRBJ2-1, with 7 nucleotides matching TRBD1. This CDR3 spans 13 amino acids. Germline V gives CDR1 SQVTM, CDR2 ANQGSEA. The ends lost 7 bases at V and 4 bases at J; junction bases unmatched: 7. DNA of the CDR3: TGCAGCGGTAAGGGGGCGCGATACAATGAGCAGTTCTTC. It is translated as CSGKGARYNEQFF.

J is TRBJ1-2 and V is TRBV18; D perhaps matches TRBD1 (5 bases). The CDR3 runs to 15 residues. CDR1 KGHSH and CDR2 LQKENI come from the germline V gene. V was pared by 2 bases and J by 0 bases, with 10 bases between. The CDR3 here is CASSPKTDANYGYTF. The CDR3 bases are TGTGCCAGCTCACCAAAGACAGATGCTAACTATGGCTACACCTTC.

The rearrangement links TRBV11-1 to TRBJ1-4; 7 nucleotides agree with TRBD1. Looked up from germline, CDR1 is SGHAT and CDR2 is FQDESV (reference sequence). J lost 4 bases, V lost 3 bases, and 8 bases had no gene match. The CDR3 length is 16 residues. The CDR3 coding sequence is TGTGCCAGCAGCTTGAGTATGGGACAGCATAATGAAAAACTGTTTTTT. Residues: CASSLSMGQHNEKLFF.

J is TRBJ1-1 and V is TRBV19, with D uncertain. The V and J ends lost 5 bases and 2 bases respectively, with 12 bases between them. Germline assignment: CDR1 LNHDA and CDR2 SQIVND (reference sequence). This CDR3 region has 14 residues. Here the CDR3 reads CASSPQPLNTEAFF. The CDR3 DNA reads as TGTGCCAGTAGTCCCCAGCCCCTCAACACTGAAGCTTTCTTT.

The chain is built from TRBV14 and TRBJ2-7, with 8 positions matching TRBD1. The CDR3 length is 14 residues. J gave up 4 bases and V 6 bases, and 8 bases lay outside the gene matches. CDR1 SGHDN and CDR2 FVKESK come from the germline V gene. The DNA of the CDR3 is TGTGCCAGCAGTCGGGACAGGCGAATTTACGAGCAGTACTTC. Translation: CASSRDRRIYEQYF.